This TCR beta chain was identified during a study of beta chain features in type 1 diabetes. Overall study results and limits: It was not settled here whether HLA type affects TCRB rearrangement. Shorter TCRB CDR3s, moderately but significantly so, were found in Type 1 diabetes patients in all four CD4+ subsets. With patients and controls alike, PCR might favor shorter templates to an equal degree. In comparison with healthy donors, patients had naive, central memory and Treg TCRB repertoires that appeared more similar.

Expressed TCRB transcripts were sequenced because the isolated RNA had all been reverse transcribed beforehand. Naive, central memory and regulatory T cell samples averaged around 4 million immunoSEQ reads each. Produced via immunoSEQ multiplex PCR; TCRdb's table is partial and in-frame only. Here the sample spans around 240,000 clones, roughly 17% being singletons. This CDR3 is 16 amino acids long. The germline V and J ends were trimmed by 1 base and 0 bases, with 13 bases remaining between them. From germline, CDR1 is SGHDT and CDR2 YYEEEE. This clone was picked up a small number of times. Its target is unknown.

The specimen sequenced was naive CD4+ T cells from blood. The J gene is TRBJ1-1, the V gene TRBV5-6, with D perhaps matching TRBD1 (6 bases). This clonotype originated in a man aged 25-45 years with type 1 diabetes. The CDR3 DNA is TGTGCCAGCAGCTTGTACCCCGGACAGATGAACACTGAAGCTTTCTTT. This gives the protein CASSLYPGQMNTEAFF.